One and the same sample provided the 27 T cell receptor beta chains below, sequenced in a study of T cells in Graves' hyperthyroidism and ophthalmopathy. RNA transcripts gave rise to amplified TCR beta CDR3 regions. First-round RT-PCR targeting the TCR CDR3 was performed with the HTBI primer set. One entry per CDR3 protein, called by TCRdb with MiXCR from the multiplex PCR reads. The sample gives more than 300,000 distinct CDR3 sequences, roughly 17% of which show up once; around a third is in the top ten. The sequenced sample was blood. The receptors derive from a woman aged 25 to 45 with Graves' hyperthyroidism that later progressed to Graves' ophthalmopathy.

There are a few counts of this clonotype. CDR3 nucleotides: TGTGCCACCCGCAGGGGCTTCTCCTACGAGCAGTACTTC. Amino acids: CATRRGFSYEQYF. V usage is TRBV27 and J usage is TRBJ2-7; the D gene is possibly TRBD1 (6 bases). Germline V lookup: CDR1 MNHEY, CDR2 SMNVEV (reference sequence). The CDR3 loop spans 13 amino acids. V shed 10 bases and J shed 0 bases, with 13 bases lying between them.

This clonotype has a handful of counts. The gene calls are TRBV20-1 and TRBJ1-2; D unclear. The V end was cut by 7 bases, the J end by 4 bases, with 7 bases between. The CDR3 totals 10 residues. In germline, CDR1 is DFQATT, CDR2 SNEGSKA (reference sequence). CDR3 bases: TGCAGTGTATCGGCCTATGGCTACACCTTC. Translated, it gives CSVSAYGYTF.

In its sample, this clonotype was seen many times. The chain couples TRBV27 to TRBJ2-2; D remains ambiguous. Trimming stripped 5 bases from V and 6 bases from J, with 13 bases between. Germline lookup yields CDR1 MNHEY and CDR2 SMNVEV (reference sequence). The CDR3 length is 14 residues. CDR3 region: CASSLLGLSGELFF. As DNA, the CDR3 is TGTGCCAGCAGTCTATTAGGGCTTTCCGGGGAGCTGTTTTTT.

The rearrangement joins TRBV7-2 to TRBJ2-2, with 8 bases aligning to TRBD2. With V trimmed by 1 base and J by 3 bases, 10 bases remained unmatched. CDR1 is SGHTA and CDR2 is FQGNSA in the germline V gene. The CDR3 has 18 amino acids. CDR3 protein: CASSLEGNRGGDTGELFF. The CDR3 nucleotides are TGTGCCAGCAGCTTAGAGGGGAATCGGGGGGGCGACACCGGGGAGCTGTTTTTT.

This clonotype was observed at least ten times. CDR3 nucleotides: TGTGCCAGCTGGCAGGGGCGGGGTAATGAGCAGTTCTTC. Its translation: CASWQGRGNEQFF. This chain joins TRBV27 and TRBJ2-1; D assignment may be TRBD1 or TRBD2 (6 bases each). Trimming cost V 8 bases and J 7 bases, with 15 bases left between them. This CDR3 has 13 amino acids. The germline V gene encodes CDR1 MNHEY and CDR2 SMNVEV (reference sequence).

This clonotype was counted many times. V usage is TRBV19 and J usage is TRBJ2-3, with 8 nucleotides matching TRBD1. The CDR3 runs to 16 residues. Looked up from germline, CDR1 is LNHDA and CDR2 is SQIVND (reference sequence). Unmatched junction bases numbered 15, after V lost 5 bases and J lost 8 bases. The CDR3 coding sequence is TGTGCCAGTAGTCTCGAAGGACAGGGAGCCTTTGGTACGCAGTATTTT. Amino acid sequence: CASSLEGQGAFGTQYF.

This clonotype has just a few counts. The CDR3 region is CSARKSTDTQYF. The CDR3 DNA follows: TGCAGTGCTAGGAAAAGCACAGATACGCAGTATTTT. The chain recombines TRBV20-1 with TRBJ2-3; D unresolved. Trimming took off 3 bases at V and 0 bases at J, with 4 bases between the two ends. Germline V gives CDR1 DFQATT, CDR2 SNEGSKA (reference sequence). CDR3 length: 12 residues.

In this sample, this clonotype turned up a few times. The chain couples TRBV19 to TRBJ1-5; D is undetermined. Germline V gives CDR1 LNHDA, CDR2 SQIVND (reference sequence). This CDR3 region has 13 residues. V lost 3 bases and J lost 7, with 10 bases in between. The CDR3 DNA sequence: TGTGCCAGTAGTATCACGCCCCCCCAGCCCCAGCATTTT. It encodes CASSITPPQPQHF.

The chain has TRBV6-1 and TRBJ2-1; TRBD2 might be the D (5 bases). CDR3 length: 13 residues. V dropped 1 base and J dropped 10 bases, with 11 bases sitting between them. Germline V gene data show CDR1 as MNHNS and CDR2 as SASEGT. The CDR3 loop is CASSEGELAEQFF. Here the CDR3 DNA reads TGTGCCAGCAGTGAAGGGGAGCTGGCGGAGCAGTTCTTC.

In its sample, this clonotype was seen many times. The chain links TRBV18 to TRBJ1-1; 9 positions match TRBD1. Per germline, CDR1 KGHSH and CDR2 LQKENI. With 3 bases clipped from V and 11 bases from J, the junction kept 4 bases outside the gene matches. This CDR3 contains 12 residues. CDR3 DNA sequence: TGTGCCAGCTCACCGGGACAGGGTGGGGCTTTCTTT. Translation: CASSPGQGGAFF.

The chain joins TRBV4-1 to TRBJ2-3, with D unresolved. Trimming took off 0 bases at V and 0 bases at J, with 7 bases between the two ends. Germline assignment: CDR1 MGHRA and CDR2 YSYEKL. The CDR3 has 15 amino acids. The CDR3 sequence is CASSQDPASTDTQYF. The CDR3 coding sequence is TGCGCCAGCAGCCAAGATCCGGCTAGCACAGATACGCAGTATTTT.

This clonotype has at least ten counts. The V and J genes are TRBV19 and TRBJ2-2; 9 positions agree with TRBD1. This CDR3 is 18 amino acids long. With 5 bases clipped from V and 2 bases from J, the junction kept 12 bases outside the gene matches. Germline V gene lookup returns CDR1 LNHDA and CDR2 SQIVND (reference sequence). CDR3: CASSVTGGARLNTGELFF. The CDR3 nucleotides read TGTGCCAGTAGTGTAACAGGGGGCGCGAGGCTCAACACCGGGGAGCTGTTTTTT.

The chain uses TRBV19 and TRBJ2-1; the D gene could be TRBD1 or TRBD2 (5 bases each). V lost 3 bases to trimming and J lost 3 bases, with 12 bases between them. Germline lookup yields CDR1 LNHDA and CDR2 SQIVND (reference sequence). This CDR3 region has 15 residues. The CDR3 DNA reads TGTGCCAGTAGTATGGGGCTAGCCGGCTACAATGAGCAGTTCTTC. This encodes CASSMGLAGYNEQFF.

The CDR3 spells CASSPGQLGYEQYF. DNA for the CDR3: TGCGCCAGCAGCCCGGGACAGCTCGGATACGAGCAGTACTTC. The rearrangement joins TRBV5-1 to TRBJ2-7, with TRBD1 matching 7 bases. V dropped 4 bases and J dropped 4; count of bases not matched to a gene: 8. CDR3 length: 14 residues. Per germline, CDR1 SGHRS and CDR2 YFSETQ.

This clonotype has ten or more counts. The rearrangement uses TRBV7-2 and TRBJ2-7; 11 nucleotides align to TRBD2. CDR1 and CDR2 from the germline V gene are SGHTA and FQGNSA. This CDR3 is built from 16 residues. The J segment lost 2 bases and the V segment lost 1 base, leaving 4 bases of the junction unmatched. The CDR3 bases are TGTGCCAGCAGCTTAGTAGCGGGGGGGGCAACCTACGAGCAGTACTTC. Amino acid sequence: CASSLVAGGATYEQYF.

This clonotype was recorded at least ten times. The chain carries TRBV28 and TRBJ2-5; 11 bases are a match to TRBD1. Trimming removed 6 bases from V and 4 bases from J; junction bases left unmatched: 10. This CDR3 contains 16 residues. Per the germline V gene, CDR1 is MDHEN and CDR2 is SYDVKM. The CDR3 DNA follows: TGTGCCAGCAGCGAAGACCCGGGACAGGGGGGAGAGACCCAGTACTTC. Protein sequence: CASSEDPGQGGETQYF.

In its sample, this clonotype was seen many times. The chain uses TRBV3-1 and TRBJ2-1; D ambiguous. The V gene lost 4 bases and the J gene lost 8 bases, with 12 bases spanning the gap. CDR3 length equals 13 residues. CDR1 LGHDT and CDR2 YNNKEL come from the germline V gene (reference sequence). CDR3 in amino acids: CASSPLYTDEQFF. Here the CDR3 DNA reads TGTGCCAGCAGCCCCCTATACACGGATGAGCAGTTCTTC.

In its sample, this clonotype was seen many times. This rearrangement joins TRBV20-1 to TRBJ2-5; 11 nucleotides match TRBD2. The junction had 11 bases not matched to a gene; V was cut back by 5 bases and J by 3 bases. There are 16 residues in the CDR3. Germline CDR1 reads DFQATT; CDR2 reads SNEGSKA (reference sequence). In nucleotides, the CDR3 is TGCAGTGCTGGAAACCCGGGACTAGCGGACAAAGAGACCCAGTACTTC. This sequence encodes CSAGNPGLADKETQYF.

This clonotype occurred a few times. A much larger clone lies a single base off, so this may be a read error. The rearrangement uses TRBV27 and TRBJ2-2; 9 bases agree with TRBD1. The CDR3 is 16 residues long. CDR1 is MNHEY, CDR2 SMNVEV, per germline (reference sequence). The chain's CDR3 is CASSLSLTGGTGELLF. In DNA, the CDR3 is TGTGCCAGCAGTTTATCTCTTACAGGGGGCACCGGGGAGCTGCTTTTT.

Many counts were recorded for this clonotype. V gene TRBV30 combines with J gene TRBJ2-3; the D is unclear. V lost 0 bases and J lost 6, with 7 bases in between. There are 12 residues in the CDR3. Looked up from germline, CDR1 is GTSNPN and CDR2 is SVGIG (reference sequence). The CDR3 is CAWSVQRDTQYF. The CDR3 DNA is TGTGCCTGGAGTGTACAAAGGGATACGCAGTATTTT.

This chain links TRBV7-6 with TRBJ2-3; the match to TRBD1 covers 7 bases. The V segment lost 6 bases and the J segment 0 bases; nucleotides outside the gene matches: 6. Germline V gives CDR1 SGHVS, CDR2 FNYEAQ. The CDR3 contains 15 residues. The CDR3 here is CASSQGQTSTDTQYF. The CDR3, as DNA: TGTGCCAGCAGTCAGGGACAGACTAGCACAGATACGCAGTATTTT. Full variable domain (missing parts from reference TRBV7-6 and TRBJ2-3): GAGVSQSPRYKVTKRGQDVALRCDPISGHVSLYWYRQALGQGPEFLTYFNYEAQQDKSGLPNDRFSAERPEGSISTLTIQRTEQRDSAMYRCASSQGQTSTDTQYFGPGTRLTVL.

This clonotype has a count of ten or more. The chain uses TRBV3-1 and TRBJ2-7; the match to TRBD2 covers 9 bases. This CDR3 comprises 16 residues. Germline V lookup: CDR1 LGHDT, CDR2 YNNKEL (reference sequence). The J segment lost 5 bases and the V segment lost 1 base, leaving 9 bases of the junction unmatched. The CDR3 nucleotides read TGTGCCAGCAGCCAAGCTAGCGGGATTCGTTTCCACGAGCAGTACTTC. It codes for CASSQASGIRFHEQYF.

This clonotype was counted only a few times. The rearrangement joins TRBV28 to TRBJ1-5; TRBD1 matches 7 bases. The V gene's germline CDR1 is MDHEN and CDR2 SYDVKM. This CDR3 region has 16 residues. V lost 4 bases and J lost 3; bases outside the gene matches: 9. CDR3 bases: TGTGCCAGCAGTTCGCCAGGGGGGATCAACAATCAGCCCCAGCATTTT. Its protein product is CASSSPGGINNQPQHF.

This clonotype was detected ten times or more. The gene calls are TRBV12-3 or TRBV12-4 and TRBJ1-5, with D possibly TRBD1 on 6 matching bases. V dropped 7 bases and J dropped 1 base, with 8 bases sitting between them. The CDR3 totals 13 residues. The CDR3 sequence is CASIGQSNQPQHF. The CDR3 nucleotides read TGTGCCAGCATTGGACAGAGCAATCAGCCCCAGCATTTT.

The chain combines TRBV20-1 with TRBJ1-6; D not certain. Trimming pared 3 bases from V and 5 bases from J, leaving 11 bases between. Germline values: CDR1 DFQATT, CDR2 SNEGSKA (reference sequence). The CDR3 has 14 residues. The CDR3 sequence: CSASPARDNSPLHF. In DNA, the CDR3 is TGCAGTGCTAGTCCCGCCAGAGATAATTCACCCCTCCACTTT.

V is TRBV15 and J is TRBJ1-6; D not resolved. Germline V gene lookup returns CDR1 LNHNV and CDR2 YYDKDF (reference sequence). The CDR3 extends over 16 amino acids. Trimming cost V 0 bases and J 7 bases, with 13 bases left between them. This chain's CDR3 is CATSRDVGQVNSPLHF. As DNA, the CDR3 is TGTGCCACCAGCAGAGACGTGGGCCAGGTCAATTCACCCCTCCACTTT. The variable domain in full, with the rest retrieved from reference TRBV15 and TRBJ1-6, is DAMVIQNPRYQVTQFGKPVTLSCSQTLNHNVMYWYQQKSSQAPKLLFHYYDKDFNNEADTPDNFQSRRPNTSFCFLDIRSPGLGDTAMYLCATSRDVGQVNSPLHFGNGTRLTVT.

This clonotype was recorded a few times. The chain couples TRBV6-2 or TRBV6-3 to TRBJ1-1; maybe TRBD1 (6 bases). CDR1 and CDR2 (germline): MNHEY, SVGEGT. V was pared by 3 bases and J by 1 base, with 24 bases between. This CDR3 has 19 amino acids. CDR3 DNA sequence: TGTGCCAGCAGTTATTCCCGTATGGACGGGGGGCCTTGGAACACTGAAGCTTTCTTT. It specifies CASSYSRMDGGPWNTEAFF.